The rows below give T cell receptor beta chains drawn from one sample of a study of blood T cells in healthy people across ages. TCRdb passed the 5' RACE reads through MiXCR, listing each CDR3 protein once. The data show about 940,000 distinct CDR3 sequences, approximately 49% seen once. Sequencing input: blood. Every receptor here comes from a man between 25 and 39 years old in good health. The CDR3 runs from the conserved cysteine through the conserved F or W. Fields, in order: clone size, V gene, J gene, D gene, CDR3 DNA, CDR3 protein. A D gene is named only where the DNA matches it firmly. Clone size, where shown, is once, few, many, or a class for clones that have expanded.

-	TRBV5-5	TRBJ2-3	-	TGTGCCAGCAGCCTTGGAGGGGGCCGACTAGGCGCAGATACGCAGTATTTT	CASSLGGGRLGADTQYF
-	TRBV5-1	TRBJ2-3	TRBD1	TGCGCCAGCGGCCTACAGGGGCTCAGAGATACGCAGTATTTT	CASGLQGLRDTQYF
few	TRBV7-6	TRBJ2-3	TRBD1	TGTGCCAGCAGCTTAGCGGGACAGCGCATCATCACAGATACGCAGTATTTT	CASSLAGQRIITDTQYF
-	TRBV12-3/TRBV12-4	TRBJ2-5	-	TGTGCCAGCAGTATCCTACCCGCCCCCGGGGAGACCCAGTACTTC	CASSILPAPGETQYF
-	TRBV14	TRBJ2-5	-	TGTGCCAGCAGCCAACAGGGGACCCAAGAGACCCAGTACTTC	CASSQQGTQETQYF
once	TRBV11-3	TRBJ2-1	TRBD2	TGTGCCAGCAGCTTAGATAATTGGGGGACTAGCGGGGTCCCAACCTACAATGAGCAGTTCTTC	CASSLDNWGTSGVPTYNEQFF
-	TRBV7-3	TRBJ2-3	TRBD2	TGTGCCAGCAGCCCCAGCGGGGGCCCCGGAGGAGATACGCAGTATTTT	CASSPSGGPGGDTQYF
-	TRBV6-1	TRBJ2-7	TRBD2	TGTACAGCGGGAGTCGGCCTCGAGCAGTACTTC	CTAGVGLEQYF
-	TRBV6-5	TRBJ2-6	TRBD1	TGTGCCAGCAGTTCCGGGACAGGGTTCTCTGGGGCCAACGTCCTGACTTTC	CASSSGTGFSGANVLTF
-	TRBV7-3	TRBJ1-2	-	TGTGCCAGCAGCTCCTATCCGCTGGGCTCACCGGGCTATGGCTACACCTTC	CASSSYPLGSPGYGYTF
many	TRBV11-2	TRBJ2-7	TRBD2	TGTGCCAGCAGCCCTACTACACTAGCGGGGACCTCCTACGAGCAGTACTTC	CASSPTTLAGTSYEQYF
-	TRBV27	TRBJ1-5	TRBD1	TGTGCCAGCAGTCCTGGACAGGAGAATCAGCCCCAGCATTTT	CASSPGQENQPQHF
few	TRBV4-1	TRBJ2-3	-	TGCGCCAGCAGCCAAGCGGCCAGGGGATGGGAAACAGATACGCAGTATTTT	CASSQAARGWETDTQYF
few	TRBV7-2	TRBJ2-1	-	TGTGCCAGCCGCGGGACGGTCAATGAGCAGTTCTTC	CASRGTVNEQFF
-	TRBV10-3	TRBJ1-4	-	TGTGCCATCAGTGAGTCGAGAAAGGGGGATGAAAAACTGTTTTTT	CAISESRKGDEKLFF
-	TRBV11-3	TRBJ2-5	TRBD1	TGTGCCAGCAGCCCCGGGACAGGCGCCCTTCTCCAAGAGACCCAGTACTTC	CASSPGTGALLQETQYF
-	TRBV15	TRBJ1-2	-	TGTGCCACCAGCAGCCCCTTCGGTGGCTATGGCTACACCTTC	CATSSPFGGYGYTF
few	TRBV4-2	TRBJ1-1	-	TGTGCCAGCAGCCCCGACAGGTTCTACACTGAAGCTTTCTTT	CASSPDRFYTEAFF
few	TRBV3-1	TRBJ2-7	TRBD1	TGTGCCAGCAGCGAGACAGGGAAGTCCTACGAGCAGTACTTC	CASSETGKSYEQYF
-	TRBV20-1	TRBJ2-7	-	TGCAGTGCTAGTGCTAGAGAGCCCTACGAGCAGTACTTC	CSASAREPYEQYF